This T cell receptor beta chain is drawn from a study of siplizumab effects on memory and regulatory T cells. CDR1 is MRHNA, CDR2 SNTAGT, per germline. Between the trimmed V and J ends, which lost 2 bases and 3 bases, there was a span of 13 bases. The CDR3 has 16 residues. Assay used: immunoSEQ multiplex PCR; TCRdb lists only in-frame clones, some missing. The data show fewer than 80,000 clones, about 92% seen once. The origin of this receptor is a human donor in good health. The V and J genes are TRBV6-4 and TRBJ2-2; D tentatively reads TRBD1 or TRBD2 (5 bases each). The sequenced material came from CD8+ T cells sorted from blood. CDR3 amino acids: CASSDTSGRHTGELFF. For the CDR3, the DNA is TGTGCCAGCAGTGACACTTCAGGGAGACACACCGGGGAGCTGTTTTTT.